These T cell receptor beta chains were read from a single sample in a study of vaccination and CD4 T cells after COVID-19. TCRdb recomputed calls from the PCR reads with MiXCR, one row per CDR3 protein. The sample lists around 16,000 distinct CDR3 sequences, roughly 50% occurring once. No antigen has been identified for these receptors. Here the sequenced sample was cultured CD4+ T cells from blood, taken after SARS-CoV-2 vaccination. Source of these receptors: a human donor with COVID-19. CDR3s include the opening cysteine and the closing phenylalanine or tryptophan. D genes are given only for firm matches. Rows give clone size only sometimes, using once, few, many, or a class for an expanded clone.

size: .; V: TRBV20-1; D: TRBD1; length: 14; J: TRBJ1-5; DNA: TGCAGTGCGCCGGACAGGGGGCACGATCAGCCCCAGCATTTT; CDR3: CSAPDRGHDQPQHF
size: once; V: TRBV10-3; D: TRBD2; length: 16; J: TRBJ2-5; DNA: TGTGCCATCAGTGAGGGACTAGCGGGGGGGCAAGAGACCCAGTACTTC; CDR3: CAISEGLAGGQETQYF
size: .; V: TRBV30; D: TRBD1; length: 14; J: TRBJ1-1; DNA: TGTGCCTCCAAAGCTCGGACAGGGTCCACTGAAGCTTTCTTT; CDR3: CASKARTGSTEAFF
size: .; V: TRBV6-1; D: TRBD1; length: 15; J: TRBJ2-7; DNA: TGTGCCAGCAGTACAGGACAGGGGGTTTTCTACGAGCAGTACTTC; CDR3: CASSTGQGVFYEQYF
size: .; V: TRBV11-2; D: .; length: 13; J: TRBJ2-7; DNA: TGTGCCAGCAGCTTAGACACACCCTACGAGCAGTACTTC; CDR3: CASSLDTPYEQYF
size: few; V: TRBV11-2; D: .; length: 13; J: TRBJ1-2; DNA: TGTGCCAGCAGCTTAGGGGGGAGCTATGGCTACACCTTC; CDR3: CASSLGGSYGYTF
size: .; V: TRBV7-2; D: TRBD1; length: 18; J: TRBJ1-5; DNA: TGTGCCAGCAGCTTAGTAGGACAGGGACAGGGTAGCAATCAGCCCCAGCATTTT; CDR3: CASSLVGQGQGSNQPQHF
size: .; V: TRBV18; D: TRBD1; length: 13; J: TRBJ2-3; DNA: TGTGCCAGCGCGGGACAGGGGGCCGATACGCAGTATTTT; CDR3: CASAGQGADTQYF
size: .; V: TRBV7-2; D: .; length: 14; J: TRBJ1-1; DNA: TGTGCCAGCAGCTTACCGGGGGGGAACACTGAAGCTTTCTTT; CDR3: CASSLPGGNTEAFF
size: .; V: TRBV4-1; D: .; length: 16; J: TRBJ1-6; DNA: TGCGCCAGCAGCCAATTGCCGGCGGGGAGTAATTCACCCCTCCACTTT; CDR3: CASSQLPAGSNSPLHF
size: .; V: TRBV27; D: TRBD2; length: 16; J: TRBJ2-3; DNA: TGTGCCAGCAGGATTACCGGGACTAGATCCACAGATACGCAGTATTTT; CDR3: CASRITGTRSTDTQYF
size: few; V: TRBV11-3; D: .; length: 15; J: TRBJ2-3; DNA: TGTGCCAGCAGCTTCTCCAGGCAAAGCACAGATACGCAGTATTTT; CDR3: CASSFSRQSTDTQYF
size: few; V: TRBV6-1; D: .; length: 15; J: TRBJ1-2; DNA: TGTGCCAGCAGTGTGGTGGGGGCCCGTGACTATGGCTACACCTTC; CDR3: CASSVVGARDYGYTF
size: .; V: TRBV7-7; D: TRBD1; length: 18; J: TRBJ2-1; DNA: TGTGCTAGCAGCTCCCGTCTTCGCGGACAGGGCACCTACAATGAGCAGTTCTTC; CDR3: CASSSRLRGQGTYNEQFF
size: .; V: TRBV20-1; D: TRBD1; length: 13; J: TRBJ2-7; DNA: TGCAGTGCTCCGAGGACAGGAATCTACGAGCAGTACTTC; CDR3: CSAPRTGIYEQYF
size: .; V: TRBV6-1; D: .; length: 15; J: TRBJ2-3; DNA: TGTGCCAGCAGAAGGACTACCCAAAGCACAGATACGCAGTATTTT; CDR3: CASRRTTQSTDTQYF
size: few; V: TRBV6-1; D: .; length: 15; J: TRBJ2-4; DNA: TGTGCCAGCACCCTTCCCCCGGGTGACAAAAACATTCAGTACTTC; CDR3: CASTLPPGDKNIQYF
size: .; V: TRBV9; D: .; length: 19; J: TRBJ1-2; DNA: TGTGCCAGCAGCGTAGAAGGTGGTCGGGTAGGCAGAGCTAACTATGGCTACACCTTC; CDR3: CASSVEGGRVGRANYGYTF
size: .; V: TRBV23-1; D: .; length: 13; J: TRBJ1-4; DNA: TGCGCCAGCAGTCACCCTGGGGGGAAGACAATGCGTTTT; CDR3: CASSHPGGKTMRF
size: once; V: TRBV21-1; D: .; length: 16; J: TRBJ1-5; DNA: TGTGCCAGCAGCATCCCCTTTACGACCGCCCTTATGCCCCAGCATTTT; CDR3: CASSIPFTTALMPQHF
size: few; V: TRBV7-2; D: .; length: 15; J: TRBJ2-2; DNA: TGTGCCAGCAGCCCCTTGGGGGGAAACACCGGGGAGCTGTTTTTT; CDR3: CASSPLGGNTGELFF
size: few; V: TRBV27; D: .; length: 12; J: TRBJ1-2; DNA: TGTGCCACCCATGGGGCCAACTATGGCTACACCTTC; CDR3: CATHGANYGYTF
size: .; V: TRBV6-5; D: TRBD2; length: 14; J: TRBJ2-1; DNA: TGTGCCAGCAGTTGGCGGGGGTCCTACAATGAGCAGTTCTTC; CDR3: CASSWRGSYNEQFF
size: .; V: TRBV20-1; D: .; length: 14; J: TRBJ1-4; DNA: TGCAGTGCTAGGCAGCCTGGAGCTAATGAAAAACTGTTTTTT; CDR3: CSARQPGANEKLFF
size: few; V: TRBV15; D: .; length: 19; J: TRBJ1-5; DNA: TGTGCCACCAGCAGAGTAGGGCCGACCGTAGGGGACACCGATCAGCCCCAGCATTTT; CDR3: CATSRVGPTVGDTDQPQHF
size: few; V: TRBV18; D: .; length: 11; J: TRBJ2-3; DNA: TGTGCCAGCTCACCAGCAGATACGCAGTATTTT; CDR3: CASSPADTQYF
size: .; V: TRBV5-4; D: .; length: 12; J: TRBJ2-5; DNA: TGTGCCAGCAGCTTCCAGGGGGGGACCCAGTACTTC; CDR3: CASSFQGGTQYF
size: once; V: TRBV20-1; D: .; length: 11; J: TRBJ1-2; DNA: TGCAGTGCAGGGTCGGACTATGGCTACACCTTC; CDR3: CSAGSDYGYTF
size: few; V: TRBV7-9; D: .; length: 15; J: TRBJ2-5; DNA: TGTGCCAGCAGCCACCGGGCAGGGGTCCAAGAGACCCAGTACTTC; CDR3: CASSHRAGVQETQYF
size: once; V: TRBV7-2; D: TRBD1; length: 14; J: TRBJ2-4; DNA: TGTGCCAGCAGCCCCGACAGGGGGGGAAACATTCAGTACTTC; CDR3: CASSPDRGGNIQYF
size: few; V: TRBV20-1; D: .; length: 14; J: TRBJ2-3; DNA: TGCAGTGCTAGCCGGAGAGGGGGCACAGATACGCAGTATTTT; CDR3: CSASRRGGTDTQYF
size: few; V: TRBV10-3; D: .; length: 15; J: TRBJ1-1; DNA: TGTGCCATCAGTGACAATACAGGGAAGCACACTGAAGCTTTCTTT; CDR3: CAISDNTGKHTEAFF
size: few; V: TRBV2; D: .; length: 15; J: TRBJ1-5; DNA: TGTGCCAGCAGTTTCAGGGGAGCGAGCAATCAGCCCCAGCATTTT; CDR3: CASSFRGASNQPQHF
size: .; V: TRBV19; D: .; length: 12; J: TRBJ2-7; DNA: TGTGCCAGTAGTATTTCCTCAGAAAGGCAGTACTTC; CDR3: CASSISSERQYF
size: .; V: TRBV7-2; D: TRBD2; length: 15; J: TRBJ2-1; DNA: TGTGCCAGCAGCTTCTCAGCGGGGGGGCCCCATGAGCAGTTCTTC; CDR3: CASSFSAGGPHEQFF
size: .; V: TRBV7-8; D: TRBD2; length: 14; J: TRBJ2-7; DNA: TGTGCCAGCAGCCGTCCGGGACTACCTTACGAGCAGTACTTC; CDR3: CASSRPGLPYEQYF
size: .; V: TRBV7-2; D: TRBD1; length: 16; J: TRBJ1-5; DNA: TGTGCCAGCAGCAACACCGGGACAGGGGGCAATCAGCCCCAGCATTTT; CDR3: CASSNTGTGGNQPQHF
size: few; V: TRBV28; D: TRBD1; length: 15; J: TRBJ2-5; DNA: TGTGCCAGCAGTTTAGTACAGGGGGGCCAAGAGACCCAGTACTTC; CDR3: CASSLVQGGQETQYF
size: few; V: TRBV6-1; D: .; length: 14; J: TRBJ2-3; DNA: TGTGCCAGCAGCCTGGGGGATCTCACAGATACGCAGTATTTT; CDR3: CASSLGDLTDTQYF